This T cell receptor (beta chain) came from a study of cytomegalovirus exposure and HLA in healthy donors. V gave up 6 bases and J gave up 2 bases, with 9 bases separating them. The CDR3 contains 13 residues. Germline V gene lookup returns CDR1 ENHRY and CDR2 SYGVKD. Donors were drawn from the approximately 120-subject validation cohort, separate from the roughly 700-subject first cohort. As for this clone: The target antigen is unknown.

Notes on the study in general: Cytomegalovirus-associated TCR beta chains were listed, numbering some 150. Specificity of three CMV-associated chains for CMV antigens was verified in vitro. It was reportedly the case that the classifier diagnosed cytomegalovirus status with high specificity and sensitivity.

The repertoire was sequenced with immunoSEQ multiplex PCR; TCRdb's copy has only in-frame clones and lacks some. The table records about 83,000 clones, about 96% of them present only once. The rearrangement uses TRBV10-3 and TRBJ2-3; D is perhaps TRBD2 (6 bases). The TCR comes from a woman aged 18 to 35 in good health and CMV-seronegative. Sequenced material: PBMCs. Here the CDR3 DNA reads TGTGCCATCAGCCCGGACTACACAGATACGCAGTATTTT. Translated: CAISPDYTDTQYF.